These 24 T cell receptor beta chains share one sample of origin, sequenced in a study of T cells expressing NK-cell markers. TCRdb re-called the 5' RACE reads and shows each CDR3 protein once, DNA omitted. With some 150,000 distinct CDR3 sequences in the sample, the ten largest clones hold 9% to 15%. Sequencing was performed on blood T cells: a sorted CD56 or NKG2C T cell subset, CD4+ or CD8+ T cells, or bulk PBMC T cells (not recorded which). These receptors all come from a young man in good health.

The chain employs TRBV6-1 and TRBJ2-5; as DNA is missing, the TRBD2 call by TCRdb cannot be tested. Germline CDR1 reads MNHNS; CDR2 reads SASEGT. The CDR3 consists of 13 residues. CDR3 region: CASSLTRAETQYF.

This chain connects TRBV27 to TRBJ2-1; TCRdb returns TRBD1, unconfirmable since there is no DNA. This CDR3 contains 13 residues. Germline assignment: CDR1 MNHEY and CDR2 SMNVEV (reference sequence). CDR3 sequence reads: CASSPGGVYEQFF.

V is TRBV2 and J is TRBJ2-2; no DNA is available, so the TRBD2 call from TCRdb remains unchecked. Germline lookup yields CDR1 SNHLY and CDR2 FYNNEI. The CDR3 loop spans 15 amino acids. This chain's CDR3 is CASSELAGNTGELFF.

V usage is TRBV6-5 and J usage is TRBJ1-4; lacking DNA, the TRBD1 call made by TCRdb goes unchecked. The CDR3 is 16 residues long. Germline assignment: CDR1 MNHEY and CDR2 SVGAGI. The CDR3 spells CASSFTLGGPNEKLFF.

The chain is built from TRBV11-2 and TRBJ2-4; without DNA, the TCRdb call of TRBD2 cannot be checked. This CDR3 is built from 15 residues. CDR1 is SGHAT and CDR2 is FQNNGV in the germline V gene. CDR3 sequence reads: CASSLAWDGSNIQYF.

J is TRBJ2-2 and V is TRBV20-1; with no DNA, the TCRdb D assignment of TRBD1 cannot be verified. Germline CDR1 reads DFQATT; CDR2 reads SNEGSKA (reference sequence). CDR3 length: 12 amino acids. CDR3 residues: CSAQGGGRELFF.

CDR3 loop: CSAPAPGRGYTF. The chain joins TRBV29-1 to TRBJ1-2; the D call of TRBD1 rests on TCRdb alone, since no DNA is present to check it. This CDR3 region has 12 residues. From germline, CDR1 is SQVTM and CDR2 ANQGSEA.

CDR3 region: CASSERAEWVNEQFF. The V gene is TRBV9, the J gene TRBJ2-1. The CDR3 covers 15 residues. CDR1 and CDR2 from the germline V gene are SGDLS and YYNGEE.

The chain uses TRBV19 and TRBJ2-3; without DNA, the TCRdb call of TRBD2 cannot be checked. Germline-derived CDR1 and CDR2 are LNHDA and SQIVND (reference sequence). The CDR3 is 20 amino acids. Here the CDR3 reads CASSTNKLRGGRAGSDTQYF.

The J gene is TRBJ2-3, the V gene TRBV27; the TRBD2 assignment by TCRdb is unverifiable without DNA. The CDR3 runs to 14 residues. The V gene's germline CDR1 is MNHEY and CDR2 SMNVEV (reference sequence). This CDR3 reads CASSFVAGGDTQYF.

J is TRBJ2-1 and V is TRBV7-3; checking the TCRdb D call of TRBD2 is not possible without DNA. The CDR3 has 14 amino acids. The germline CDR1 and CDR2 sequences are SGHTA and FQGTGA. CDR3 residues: CASSAGLAWNEQFF.

The CDR3: CASSFLPGLDRIQYF. The chain links TRBV5-1 to TRBJ2-4; the D gene TCRdb calls, TRBD2, cannot be checked with no DNA. The CDR3 extends over 15 amino acids. Germline V gene data show CDR1 as SGHRS and CDR2 as YFSETQ.

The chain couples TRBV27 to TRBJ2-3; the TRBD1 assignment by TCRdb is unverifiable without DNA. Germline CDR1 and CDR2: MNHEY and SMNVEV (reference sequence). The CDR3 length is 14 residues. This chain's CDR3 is CASGPGASTDTQYF.

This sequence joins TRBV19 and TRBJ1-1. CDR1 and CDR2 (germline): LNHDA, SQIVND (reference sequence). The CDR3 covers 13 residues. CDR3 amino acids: CASSILRETEAFF.

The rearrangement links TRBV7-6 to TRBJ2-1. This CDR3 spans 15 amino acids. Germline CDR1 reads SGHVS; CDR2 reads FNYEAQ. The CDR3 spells CASSQTGGSYNEQFF.

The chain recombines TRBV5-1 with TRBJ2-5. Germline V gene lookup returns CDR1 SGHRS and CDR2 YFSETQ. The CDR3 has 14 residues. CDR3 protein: CASSLGQFQETQYF.

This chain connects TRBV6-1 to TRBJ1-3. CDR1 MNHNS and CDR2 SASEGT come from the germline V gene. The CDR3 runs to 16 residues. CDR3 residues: CASRTKGQSSGNTIYF.

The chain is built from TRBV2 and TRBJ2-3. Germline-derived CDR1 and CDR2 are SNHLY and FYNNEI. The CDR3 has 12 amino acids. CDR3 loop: CASSQRPDTQYF.

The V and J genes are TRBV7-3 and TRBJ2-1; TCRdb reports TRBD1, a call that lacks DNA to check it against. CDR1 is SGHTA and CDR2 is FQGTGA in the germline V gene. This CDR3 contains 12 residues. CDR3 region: CASSTTLGEQFF.

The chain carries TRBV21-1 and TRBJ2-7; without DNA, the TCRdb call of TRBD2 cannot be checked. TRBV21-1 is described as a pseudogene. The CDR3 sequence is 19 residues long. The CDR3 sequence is CASSKVWGGTALWPYEQYF.

The CDR3 sequence: CASSTGGSNYGYTF. This sequence joins TRBV28 and TRBJ1-2; TCRdb picks TRBD1, but there is no DNA to check that call. Per germline, CDR1 MDHEN and CDR2 SYDVKM. The CDR3 is 14 residues long.

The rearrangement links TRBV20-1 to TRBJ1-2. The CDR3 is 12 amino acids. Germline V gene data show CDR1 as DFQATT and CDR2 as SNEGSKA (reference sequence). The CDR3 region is CSARVDIYGYTF.

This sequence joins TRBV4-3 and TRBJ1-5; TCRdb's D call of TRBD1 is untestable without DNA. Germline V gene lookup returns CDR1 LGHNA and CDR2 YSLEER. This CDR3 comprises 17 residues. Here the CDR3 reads CASSQDYRGPEDQPQHF.

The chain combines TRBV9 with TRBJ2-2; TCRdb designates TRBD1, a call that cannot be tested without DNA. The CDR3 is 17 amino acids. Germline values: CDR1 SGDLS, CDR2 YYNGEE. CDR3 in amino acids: CASSSPGGVTNTGELFF. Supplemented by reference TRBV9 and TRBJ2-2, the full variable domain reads DSGVTQTPKHLITATGQRVTLRCSPRSGDLSVYWYQQSLDQGLQFLIQYYNGEERAKGNILERFSAQQFPDLHSELNLSSLELGDSALYFCASSSPGGVTNTGELFFGEGSRLTVL.